This T cell receptor (beta chain) stems from a study of cytomegalovirus exposure and HLA in healthy donors. It was with 60 Vbeta and 13 Jbeta primers that the PCR ran. Generated by immunoSEQ multiplex PCR, the TCRdb table keeps only in-frame clones and is missing some. The sample includes 150,000 to 200,000 clones, around four fifths of them seen just once. General study points: According to an earlier analysis, most TCR beta V segments yielded productive rearrangements about 87% or about 30% of the time. Most likely, a cluster of highly shared sequence variants arose as a sequencing artifact. Prediction of most subjects' HLA-A and HLA-B alleles by TCR beta sequences was reportedly accurate. Across donors, most TCRs were seen rarely, yet some public ones were widespread.

Remarks on this clone: Its antigen is unknown.

There are 12 residues in the CDR3. V shed 8 bases and J shed 1 base, with 9 bases lying between them. The germline CDR1 and CDR2 sequences are SNHLY and FYNNEI. Sequenced: PBMCs. This rearrangement joins TRBV2 to TRBJ2-7; D is undetermined. This TCR derives from a woman in her forties or fifties in good health and CMV-seropositive. The CDR3 here is CASVRGSYEQYF. Here the CDR3 DNA reads TGTGCCAGCGTGCGAGGTTCCTACGAGCAGTACTTC.